A single sample gave rise to the 19 T cell receptor beta chains below, sequenced in a study of identical twins. TCRdb re-called the 5' RACE reads through MiXCR, storing one row per CDR3 protein. Of about 240,000 distinct CDR3 sequences listed, 6% to 8.5% are singletons. These records were also assigned to another study, of yellow fever vaccine responses in identical twins.

Material: CD8+ T cells sorted from blood. The receptors stem from a young woman in good health.

The genes are TRBV4-1 and TRBJ2-2; TRBD2 might be the D (6 bases). CDR3 size: 17 residues. Trimming stripped 2 bases from V and 6 bases from J, with 19 bases between. The germline gives CDR1 MGHRA, CDR2 YSYEKL. The CDR3 DNA reads TGCGCCAGCAGCCAATCGGGGTCGCGGGGTAATGCCGGGGAGCTGTTTTTT. It is translated as CASSQSGSRGNAGELFF.

This clonotype was seen at least ten times. The DNA for the CDR3 is TGTGCCAGCAGCTTAGATTGGCAGGGGATCTACAATGAGCAGTTCTTC. The encoded protein is CASSLDWQGIYNEQFF. The chain carries TRBV7-2 and TRBJ2-1; tentatively, D is TRBD1 (6 bases). CDR3 length equals 16 residues. Trimming took off 1 base at V and 3 bases at J, with 13 bases between the two ends. Germline V gene sequence: CDR1 SGHTA, CDR2 FQGNSA.

This clonotype was picked up many times. CDR3 sequence reads: CATRTGAGTNSPLHF. In DNA form, the CDR3 reads TGTGCCACACGTACAGGGGCCGGGACAAATTCACCCCTCCACTTT. V and J are TRBV11-2 and TRBJ1-6; 7 positions agree with TRBD1. The CDR3 loop spans 15 amino acids. CDR1 and CDR2 (germline): SGHAT, FQNNGV. The junction had 13 bases not matched to a gene; V was cut back by 10 bases and J by 7 bases. The whole variable domain, filled in from reference TRBV11-2 and TRBJ1-6, reads EAGVAQSPRYKIIEKRQSVAFWCNPISGHATLYWYQQILGQGPKLLIQFQNNGVVDDSQLPKDRFSAERLKGVDSTLKIQPAKLEDSAVYLCATRTGAGTNSPLHFGNGTRLTVT.

This clonotype was seen ten or more times. The J gene is TRBJ2-7, the V gene TRBV12-3 or TRBV12-4, with 10 positions matching TRBD1. This CDR3 contains 15 residues. The V gene end was trimmed by 3 bases and the J gene end by 3 bases; junction bases not matched to a gene: 5. The CDR3 sequence: CASSFGDRGFYEQYV. The CDR3 nucleotides are TGTGCCAGCAGTTTCGGGGACAGGGGCTTCTACGAGCAGTACGTC.

This clonotype was counted only a few times. The chain uses TRBV20-1 and TRBJ2-1; 8 nucleotides line up with TRBD1. This CDR3 is 15 amino acids long. Trimming cost V 0 bases and J 4 bases; bases outside gene matches: 5. Looked up from germline, CDR1 is DFQATT and CDR2 is SNEGSKA (reference sequence). The CDR3 loop reads CSARDRGTGYNEQFF. CDR3 coding DNA: TGCAGTGCTAGAGATAGAGGGACAGGATACAATGAGCAGTTCTTC.

This clonotype was seen a few times. CDR3 sequence reads: CASSSAQGGVNEKLFF. The CDR3 DNA is TGTGCCAGCAGCTCCGCTCAAGGGGGCGTAAATGAAAAACTGTTTTTT. The rearrangement links TRBV7-9 to TRBJ1-4, with 7 bases that match TRBD1. This CDR3 is 16 amino acids long. V shed 4 bases and J 5 bases; nucleotides not matched to a gene: 10. Germline lookup yields CDR1 SEHNR and CDR2 FQNEAQ (reference sequence).

This chain joins TRBV7-9 and TRBJ2-2; D is ambiguous. Between the trimmed V and J ends, which lost 5 bases and 4 bases, there was a span of 14 bases. The length of the CDR3 is 15 residues. Germline CDR1 reads SEHNR; CDR2 reads FQNEAQ (reference sequence). The CDR3 here is CASSGVARGTGELFF. CDR3 bases: TGTGCCAGCAGCGGAGTGGCTAGAGGCACCGGGGAGCTGTTTTTT. The entire variable domain, with the rest obtained from reference TRBV7-9 and TRBJ2-2, is as follows: DTGVSQNPRHKITKRGQNVTFRCDPISEHNRLYWYRQTLGQGPEFLTYFQNEAQLEKSRLLSDRFSAERPKGSFSTLEIQRTEQGDSAMYLCASSGVARGTGELFFGEGSRLTVL.

This clonotype was seen a few times. Here the CDR3 DNA reads TGCGCCAGCAGCGGAGGACGGTACAATGAGCAGTTCTTC. The encoded protein is CASSGGRYNEQFF. The genes are TRBV5-1 and TRBJ2-1; a weak D match, TRBD2 (5 bases). V was cut by 4 bases and J by 4 bases, with 9 bases left in between. Germline CDR1 is SGHRS and CDR2 is YFSETQ. This CDR3 is 13 amino acids long.

DNA of the CDR3: TGCGCCAGCAGCTTGGCGGGCGGGACAGGGATCCTTTATAATTCACCCCTCCACTTT. This encodes CASSLAGGTGILYNSPLHF. The V call is TRBV5-1, the J call TRBJ1-6, with 9 bases fitting TRBD1. The CDR3 has 19 amino acids. J lost 4 bases, V lost 0 bases, and 11 bases had no gene match. CDR1 SGHRS and CDR2 YFSETQ come from the germline V gene.

The chain uses TRBV4-1 and TRBJ2-7; a weak D match, TRBD1 (6 bases). V was clipped by 1 base and J by 3 bases, with 13 bases between them. The germline V gene has CDR1 MGHRA and CDR2 YSYEKL. The CDR3 loop spans 15 amino acids. The CDR3 bases are TGCGCCAGCAGCCAAGGAGGGGGTTTTAGCTACGAGCAGTACGTC. Translated, it gives CASSQGGGFSYEQYV.

The sample holds a few counts of this clonotype. V usage is TRBV7-7 and J usage is TRBJ2-1; 10 nucleotides line up with TRBD2. There are 15 residues in the CDR3. Germline values: CDR1 SSHAT, CDR2 FNYEAQ (reference sequence). J was trimmed by 3 bases and V by 4 bases; bases with no gene match: 3. The CDR3 loop is CASSSGTSDYNEQFF. The CDR3 DNA reads TGTGCCAGCAGCTCCGGGACTAGCGACTACAATGAGCAGTTCTTC.

In its sample, this clonotype was seen a few times. The V and J genes are TRBV20-1 and TRBJ2-7; 12 bases are a match to TRBD1. The CDR3 has 15 residues. V was pared by 0 bases and J by 5 bases, with 5 bases of the junction left unmatched. The V gene's germline CDR1 is DFQATT and CDR2 SNEGSKA (reference sequence). DNA of the CDR3: TGCAGTGCTAGAGATCGGGACAGGGGGCTCAACGAGCAGTACGTC. Translating it yields CSARDRDRGLNEQYV.

This clonotype has more than one count but fewer than ten. The gene calls are TRBV29-1 and TRBJ2-4, with a weak D call TRBD2 (5 bases). Trimming pared 1 base from V and 0 bases from J, leaving 13 bases between. Germline loops: CDR1 SQVTM, CDR2 ANQGSEA. The CDR3 has 16 residues. The CDR3 sequence is CSVEGQTRGAKNIQYF. The CDR3, as DNA: TGCAGCGTTGAAGGCCAGACACGGGGAGCCAAAAACATTCAGTACTTC.

V and J are TRBV5-1 and TRBJ2-7, with 7 bases aligning to TRBD1. Trimming took 5 bases from V and 2 from J; bases not matched to a gene: 4. Germline loops: CDR1 SGHRS, CDR2 YFSETQ. This CDR3 has 13 residues. The CDR3 here is CASSYGTAYEQYF. The CDR3 DNA sequence: TGCGCCAGCAGTTACGGGACAGCCTACGAGCAGTACTTC.

This clonotype was observed a few times. The chain joins TRBV27 to TRBJ2-5; TRBD1 matches at 8 bases. Germline-derived CDR1 and CDR2 are MNHEY and SMNVEV (reference sequence). CDR3 size: 15 residues. J gave up 5 bases and V 5 bases, and 10 bases lay outside the gene matches. The CDR3 protein is CASSPYGTGGETQYF. Here the CDR3 DNA reads TGTGCCAGCAGTCCGTACGGGACAGGCGGGGAGACCCAGTACTTC.

This clonotype was observed many times. The chain couples TRBV5-1 to TRBJ1-1; the D gene is possibly TRBD1 (6 bases). With 0 bases removed from V and 9 bases from J, the gap between germline ends came to 12 bases. The CDR3 consists of 13 residues. Germline-derived CDR1 and CDR2 are SGHRS and YFSETQ. In nucleotides, the CDR3 is TGCGCCAGCAGCTTGGCCCACAGGGACAAAGCTTTCTTT. This encodes CASSLAHRDKAFF.

This clonotype was seen at least ten times. In DNA form, the CDR3 reads TGTGCCAGCATCCTTAGCGGGGCTAACAATGAGCAGTTCTTC. Its protein is CASILSGANNEQFF. The genes are TRBV11-2 and TRBJ2-1; 8 bases are a match to TRBD2. This CDR3 is built from 14 residues. The germline V gene encodes CDR1 SGHAT and CDR2 FQNNGV. Trimming took 7 bases from V and 5 from J; bases not matched to a gene: 7. The full variable domain, with the rest looked up from reference TRBV11-2 and TRBJ2-1, is EAGVAQSPRYKIIEKRQSVAFWCNPISGHATLYWYQQILGQGPKLLIQFQNNGVVDDSQLPKDRFSAERLKGVDSTLKIQPAKLEDSAVYLCASILSGANNEQFFGPGTRLTVL.

The rearrangement links TRBV11-2 to TRBJ1-1, with a possible D match to TRBD1 (5 bases). The germline V gene has CDR1 SGHAT and CDR2 FQNNGV. V lost 0 bases and J 0 bases, leaving 14 bases between the germline ends. There are 17 residues in the CDR3. The CDR3 bases are TGTGCCAGCAGCTTAGAGGTAGCAGGGATTATGAACACTGAAGCTTTCTTT. Amino acids: CASSLEVAGIMNTEAFF. The variable domain in full, completed from reference TRBV11-2 and TRBJ1-1, reads EAGVAQSPRYKIIEKRQSVAFWCNPISGHATLYWYQQILGQGPKLLIQFQNNGVVDDSQLPKDRFSAERLKGVDSTLKIQPAKLEDSAVYLCASSLEVAGIMNTEAFFGQGTRLTVV.

The chain is built from TRBV5-6 and TRBJ2-2; D could derive from TRBD1 or TRBD2 (5 bases each). Trimming took off 4 bases at V and 7 bases at J, with 17 bases between the two ends. Germline V lookup: CDR1 SGHDT, CDR2 YYEEEE. The CDR3 is 15 amino acids. CDR3 DNA: TGTGCCAGCAGCCGGGACGGGTCCCTCGGCGGGGAGCTGTTTTTT. Its protein product is CASSRDGSLGGELFF.